The sequence of this TCR beta chain was determined in a study of T cells in Graves' hyperthyroidism and ophthalmopathy (dated by TCRdb to about 2019). As for the study more broadly: Peripheral blood samples were taken at initial diagnosis, before any treatment was given. For training and testing, the roughly 100 patients in the discovery cohort were randomly divided in a 7:3 ratio. According to the paper, TCR Vbeta CDR3 sequencing was carried out on over 130 peripheral blood samples, which came from fewer than 50 ophthalmopathy, around 74 hyperthyroidism and around 17 progressor patients. Whether ophthalmopathy could be predicted prospectively was tested in an independent validation cohort made up of 18 to 20 hyperthyroidism patients plus 17 patients who later progressed to ophthalmopathy. A discovery cohort of roughly 100 patients, approximately 45 with Graves' ophthalmopathy and more than 55 with stable Graves' hyperthyroidism, was used to find distinguishing TCR V-J signatures. After blood sampling, hyperthyroidism patients were treated with methimazole at a starting dose of 30 mg daily, and ophthalmopathy patients were treated with high-dose intravenous methylprednisolone. Thyroid tissue and blood T-cell repertoires from six Graves' hyperthyroidism patients were also compared in the study. Overall study results and their limits: Blood samples also contained most of the expanded thyroid clonotypes (frequency above 0.001), which suggests that blood repertoires may reflect thyroid immune responses. In validation, the model predicted progression to ophthalmopathy with 65% to 71% sensitivity and roughly 72% specificity, a median of about 6.7 months before onset. Sample size was not statistically predetermined, and investigators were not blinded to group allocation. Ophthalmopathy was separated from stable hyperthyroidism by a 13 V-J signature model, with 85% to 90% sensitivity and approximately 84% specificity obtained in cross-validation and 80%/75% obtained in testing.

V lost 5 bases and J lost 2 bases, and the count of bases not matched to a germline gene is 7. The CDR3 covers 15 residues, taking in both the cysteine and the phenylalanine. Here the CDR3 DNA is all that survives: 45 bases in frame from base 1. The germline V gene supplies CDR1 MDHEN and CDR2 SYDVKM. TCR beta CDR3 regions were amplified from RNA transcripts. A first-round RT-PCR of the TCR CDR3 used the HTBI primer set with the Qiagen OneStep RT-PCR kit. A second multiplex PCR round built the libraries, followed by size selection and purification. The libraries were sequenced on an Illumina HiSeq2000 using paired-end 100 bp reads. The original pipeline was this. SOAPnuke was used to process the raw data, throwing out any read that contained adapters or uncalled bases, had a mean Phred below 15, or lacked an exact constant-primer or identifier match. High-quality paired reads were merged with COPE v1.2.5, and unique nucleotide sequences were defined as clonotypes. MiTCR v1.1 was used to align the clonotypes against IMGT TRBV, TRBD and TRBJ reference segments. The analysis was restricted to V-J combinations with a frequency above 0.0001, which together covered 99.2% of the repertoires. The TCS score was defined as the ratio of F50 (clonal expansion) to E x V (chaos), calculated using BLOSUM62-based TCRdist between CDR3 peptides within each V-J. Welch's t-statistics and random forest reduced fewer than 600 V-J features to roughly 13, which were used in a naive Bayes classifier (R e1071). TCRdb reprocessing: public reads trimmed at Q25 with fastp, clones called with MiXCR, in-frame beta chains kept. Each record represents a unique CDR3 protein, reported with the most common genes and DNA among its rows. These V and J calls derive from TCRdb rather than the authors' analysis. This sample comprises 350,000 to 400,000 distinct CDR3 sequences, about a fifth of them detected only once. The leading ten clones occupy 35% to 50% of the sample.

In the ophthalmopathy patients, disease was moderately to severely active, with a Clinical Activity Score of 3 or more, a NOSPECS grade of 4 or more, and a duration of less than 3 months. The study excluded patients with uncontrolled infections, other autoimmune diseases, pregnancy or lactation. Clinical symptoms, serum thyroxine and TRAb, thyroid ultrasound, and orbital computed tomography formed the basis for the diagnoses. Ficoll-Paque density gradient centrifugation was used to isolate PBMCs from 10 ml of fresh peripheral blood. Total RNA was extracted using Trizol reagent, and RNA quality was assessed on an Agilent 2100 Bioanalyzer. Comments on this clonotype: Its antigen remains undetermined. Nothing much larger sits one base from this clone, and base qualities are not available.

Sequencing was performed on blood. The sequence is built from TRBV28 and TRBJ2-5; the junction holds 8 bases that match TRBD1. The clonotype comes from a man younger than 35 with Graves' ophthalmopathy. Here the CDR3 is given as CASSDSGQGQETQYF. The nucleotide sequence reads TGTGCCAGCAGTGACTCAGGACAGGGTCAAGAGACCCAGTACTTC.